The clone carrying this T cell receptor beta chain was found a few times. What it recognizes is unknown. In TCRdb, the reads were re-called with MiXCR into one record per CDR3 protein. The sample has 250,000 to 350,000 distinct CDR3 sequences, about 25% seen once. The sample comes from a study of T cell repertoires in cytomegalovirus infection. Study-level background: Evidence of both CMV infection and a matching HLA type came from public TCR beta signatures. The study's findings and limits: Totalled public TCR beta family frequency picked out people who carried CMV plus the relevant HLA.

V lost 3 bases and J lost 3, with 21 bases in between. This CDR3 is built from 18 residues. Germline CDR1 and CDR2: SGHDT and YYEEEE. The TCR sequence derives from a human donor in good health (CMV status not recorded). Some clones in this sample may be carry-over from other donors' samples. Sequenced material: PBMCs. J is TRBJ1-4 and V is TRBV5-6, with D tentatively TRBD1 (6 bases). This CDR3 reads CASSSPYRVGGSNEKLFF. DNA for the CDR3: TGTGCCAGCAGCTCACCGTACAGGGTTGGAGGATCTAATGAAAAACTGTTTTTT. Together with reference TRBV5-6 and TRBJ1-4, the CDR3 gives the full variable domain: DAGVTQSPTHLIKTRGQQVTLRCSPKSGHDTVSWYQQALGQGPQFIFQYYEEEERQRGNFPDRFSGHQFPNYSSELNVNALLLGDSALYLCASSSPYRVGGSNEKLFFGSGTQLSVL.